This TCR beta chain stems from a study of OX40 agonist ivuxolimab in advanced cancers. On the study more broadly: Participants averaged approximately 65 years of age (range roughly 23 to 90) and were about 85% male. Three patients, one with hepatocellular carcinoma and two with cutaneous melanoma, achieved partial responses.

The length of the CDR3 is 12 residues. Trimming left V 3 bases short and J 3 bases short, with 6 bases between. Germline-derived CDR1 and CDR2 are SGHTA and FQGNSA. Study-wide points: Blood T cells, both CD4+ and CD8+, expanded clonally by week 6 at 0.1 to 3.0 mg/kg. The authors also found low normalized T-cell clonal expansion in some nonresponders.

Worth noting for this clone: The antigen is not known.

The method was immunoSEQ multiplex PCR; TCRdb's version includes in-frame clones alone and lacks a portion of them. The sample carries tens of thousands of clones, 84% recorded once. The origin of this receptor is an adult with an advanced solid tumor such as melanoma, head and neck, liver or kidney cancer. The chain is built from TRBV7-2 and TRBJ2-7; D gene uncertain. This specimen was CD4+ or CD8+ T cells sorted from blood, taken in a trial of the OX40 agonist ivuxolimab. DNA for the CDR3: TGTGCCAGCAGCTTCCAAGGCTACGAGCAGTACTTC. It specifies CASSFQGYEQYF. The whole variable domain, filled in from reference TRBV7-2 and TRBJ2-7, reads GAGVSQSPSNKVTEKGKDVELRCDPISGHTALYWYRQSLGQGLEFLIYFQGNSAPDKSGLPSDRFSAERTGGSVSTLTIQRTQQEDSAVYLCASSFQGYEQYFGPGTRLTVT.